The clone carrying this TCR beta chain was seen more than once but under ten times. Unique molecular identifiers (one per individual cDNA molecule) were attached. From the 5' RACE reads, TCRdb called clonotypes with MiXCR, one entry per CDR3 protein. The sample yields over 50,000 distinct CDR3 sequences, 8% to 10% seen once. The sample belongs to a study of early T cells in non-severe SARS-CoV-2 infection. Study summary: With bulk RNA from unsorted whole blood as input, sequencing yielded unpaired chains.

Looked up from germline, CDR1 is SNHLY and CDR2 is FYNNEI. V lost 1 base and J 0 bases, leaving 7 bases between the germline ends. The CDR3 extends over 14 amino acids. The source material was whole blood. The TCR comes from an adult who was a healthcare worker with PCR-confirmed SARS-CoV-2 infection or an uninfected control (not recorded which). V gene TRBV2 combines with J gene TRBJ2-7; unclear D gene. The CDR3 DNA reads as TGTGCCAGCAGTGAAGGGTTCATCTCCTACGAGCAGTACGTC. The encoded protein is CASSEGFISYEQYV.